These 11 T cell receptor beta chains share one sample of origin, sequenced in a study of blood T cell repertoires in COVID-19. Sequencing was performed with immunoSEQ multiplex PCR; in TCRdb, only in-frame clones are kept and a portion is missing. Of 250,000 or so clones in the sample, approximately 85% were seen once. The sample comprised PBMCs or T cells enriched from blood (not recorded which). These receptors were taken from a woman between 50 and 59 years old who had recovered from COVID-19.

The V gene is TRBV18, the J gene TRBJ2-2, with TRBD2 matching 13 bases. CDR1 is KGHSH and CDR2 is LQKENI in the germline V gene. Trimming cost V 5 bases and J 3 bases; bases outside gene matches: 3. The CDR3 is 16 amino acids. The CDR3 coding sequence is TGTGCCAGCTCAAGACTAGCGGGAGGATACACCGGGGAGCTGTTTTTT. Protein sequence: CASSRLAGGYTGELFF.

The DNA for the CDR3 is TGTGCCAGCTCACCACAAGGACAGGGGCATGAGCAGTTCTTC. Translation gives CASSPQGQGHEQFF. The chain uses TRBV18 and TRBJ2-1; 9 bases are shared with TRBD1. This CDR3 region has 14 residues. J was trimmed by 8 bases and V by 1 base; bases with no gene match: 3. Germline CDR1 reads KGHSH; CDR2 reads LQKENI.

This chain links TRBV28 with TRBJ1-6, with D hard to call. CDR3 length equals 14 residues. Germline CDR1 reads MDHEN; CDR2 reads SYDVKM. Trimming left V 6 bases short and J 7 bases short, with 13 bases between. CDR3 sequence (DNA): TGTGCCAGCAGAAGGGAGGGTGCGAATTCACCCCTCCACTTT. Translating it yields CASRREGANSPLHF.

This chain joins TRBV3-1 (or the pseudogene TRBV3-2) and TRBJ1-2, with 7 bases matching TRBD1. The CDR3 totals 15 residues. The germline V gene has CDR1 LGHDT and CDR2 YNNKEL (reference sequence). The junction had 7 bases not matched to a gene; V was cut back by 0 bases and J by 6 bases. The CDR3 sequence: CASSQEPDRDHGYTF. The CDR3, as DNA: TGTGCCAGCAGCCAAGAACCCGACAGGGACCATGGCTACACCTTC.

V and J are TRBV14 and TRBJ2-7, with 7 bases lining up with TRBD2. This CDR3 has 14 residues. V gave up 4 bases and J gave up 4 bases; unmatched junction bases: 7. Germline V gene lookup returns CDR1 SGHDN and CDR2 FVKESK. The CDR3 nucleotides read TGTGCCAGCAGCCCGGGGCCCGGGAGGTACGAGCAGTACTTC. This translates into CASSPGPGRYEQYF.

The chain recombines TRBV10-3 with TRBJ2-1; TRBD2 matches at 8 bases. From germline, CDR1 is ENHRY and CDR2 SYGVKD. V lost 2 bases, J lost 7 bases, and 13 bases stayed unmatched. The CDR3 sequence is 17 residues long. The CDR3 nucleotides read TGTGCCATCAGTGAGGCGGGGGTAGCGGGAATTACAAATGAGCAGTTCTTC. Amino acids: CAISEAGVAGITNEQFF.

CDR3 sequence (DNA): TGTGCCACCAGCCCACGGACAGGGTGGGACACTGAAGCTTTCTTT. The encoded protein is CATSPRTGWDTEAFF. The chain is built from TRBV15 and TRBJ1-1, with TRBD1 identical over 8 bases. V lost 5 bases to trimming and J lost 3 bases; unmatched junction nucleotides: 8. This CDR3 has 15 amino acids. Per the germline V gene, CDR1 is LNHNV and CDR2 is YYDKDF (reference sequence).

The J gene is TRBJ2-7, the V gene TRBV19; TRBD1 agrees at 7 bases. Trimming removed 5 bases from V and 2 bases from J; junction bases left unmatched: 6. The CDR3 extends over 14 amino acids. CDR1 is LNHDA and CDR2 is SQIVND in the germline V gene (reference sequence). The CDR3 DNA is TGTGCCAGTAGTGTCGGGACAGAAGCCTACGAGCAGTACTTC. It is translated as CASSVGTEAYEQYF. Looking up the rest from reference TRBV19 and TRBJ2-7 gives the full variable domain: DGGITQSPKYLFRKEGQNVTLSCEQNLNHDAMYWYRQDPGQGLRLIYYSQIVNDFQKGDIAEGYSVSREKKESFPLTVTSAQKNPTAFYLCASSVGTEAYEQYFGPGTRLTVT.

This clone was seen more than once but under ten times. The V gene is TRBV10-3, the J gene TRBJ2-7, with 9 bases lining up with TRBD1. CDR3 length: 14 amino acids. Germline V gene sequence: CDR1 ENHRY, CDR2 SYGVKD. V trimming: 4 bases; J trimming: 3 bases; junction bases outside the gene matches: 4. CDR3 loop: CAISGDRVSYEQYF. For the CDR3, the DNA is TGTGCCATCAGTGGGGACAGGGTCAGCTACGAGCAGTACTTC.

This chain joins TRBV4-1 and TRBJ2-2, with 16 bases that match TRBD2. The germline V gene encodes CDR1 MGHRA and CDR2 YSYEKL. The CDR3 is made up of 18 amino acids. The junction had 7 bases not matched to a gene; V was cut back by 4 bases and J by 5 bases. The CDR3 nucleotides are TGCGCCAGCAGCCCCCTGGGACTAGCGGGAGGGGGAACCGGGGAGCTGTTTTTT. This sequence encodes CASSPLGLAGGGTGELFF.

The rearrangement links TRBV11-2 to TRBJ1-1; 7 positions agree with TRBD1. Germline V gene lookup returns CDR1 SGHAT and CDR2 FQNNGV. The CDR3 loop spans 14 amino acids. Trimming removed 1 base from V and 3 bases from J; junction bases left unmatched: 2. The CDR3 DNA reads as TGTGCCAGCAGCTTAGTCGGGACAGACACTGAAGCTTTCTTT. It yields the protein CASSLVGTDTEAFF.